This T cell receptor beta chain is drawn from a study of blood T cell repertoires in COVID-19. Study-wide context: COVID-19 samples collected from the United States, Italy and Spain covered acute and convalescent phases.

The CDR3 contains 15 residues. J lost 9 bases, V lost 1 base, and 4 bases had no gene match. Germline V lookup: CDR1 SGHAT, CDR2 FQNNGV. In the original processing: Researchers report that nucleated cell counts were estimated from reference gene primer amplification. Measured with immunoSEQ multiplex PCR; TCRdb has only the in-frame clones, and not every one. That table furnishes V, J and clone size, whereas the DNA furnished D and trimming. The data contain over 150,000 clones, 94% of them singletons. The material sequenced was peripheral blood. The origin of this receptor is a man aged 30-40 years with COVID-19, enrolled during active disease. This rearrangement joins TRBV11-2 to TRBJ1-6; 9 bases match TRBD1. The CDR3 DNA reads TGTGCCAGCAGCTTAGGCCGGGACAGGGCTTCACCCCTCCACTTT. Protein product: CASSLGRDRASPLHF.